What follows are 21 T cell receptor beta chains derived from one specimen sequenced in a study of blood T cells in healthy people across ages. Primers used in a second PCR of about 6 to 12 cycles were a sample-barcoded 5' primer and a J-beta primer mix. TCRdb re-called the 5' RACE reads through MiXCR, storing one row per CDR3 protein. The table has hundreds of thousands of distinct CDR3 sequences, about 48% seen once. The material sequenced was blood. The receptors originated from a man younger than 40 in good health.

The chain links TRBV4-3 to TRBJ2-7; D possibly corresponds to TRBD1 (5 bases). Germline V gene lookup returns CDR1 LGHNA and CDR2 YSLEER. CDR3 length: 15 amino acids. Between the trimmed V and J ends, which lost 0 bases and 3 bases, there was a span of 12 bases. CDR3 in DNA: TGCGCCAGCAGCCAAGATCGACAGATGAGCTACGAGCAGTACTTC. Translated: CASSQDRQMSYEQYF.

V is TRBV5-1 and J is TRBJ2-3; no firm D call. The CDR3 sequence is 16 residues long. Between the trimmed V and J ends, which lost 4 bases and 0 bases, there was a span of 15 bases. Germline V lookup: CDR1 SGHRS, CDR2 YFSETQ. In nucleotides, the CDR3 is TGCGCCAGCAGCCCATCCGCGGCTACTAGCACAGATACGCAGTATTTT. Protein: CASSPSAATSTDTQYF.

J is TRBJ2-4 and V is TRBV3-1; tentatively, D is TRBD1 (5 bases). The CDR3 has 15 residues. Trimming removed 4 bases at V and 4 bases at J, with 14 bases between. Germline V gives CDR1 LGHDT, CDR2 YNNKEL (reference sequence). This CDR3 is CASSPLGQGKNIQYF. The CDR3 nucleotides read TGTGCCAGCAGCCCGCTAGGGCAGGGTAAAAACATTCAGTACTTC.

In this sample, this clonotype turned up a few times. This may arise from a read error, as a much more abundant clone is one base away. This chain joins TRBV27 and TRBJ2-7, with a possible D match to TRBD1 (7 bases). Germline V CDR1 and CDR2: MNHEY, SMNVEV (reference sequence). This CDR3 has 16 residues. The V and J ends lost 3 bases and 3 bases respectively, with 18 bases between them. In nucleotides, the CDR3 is TGTGCCAGCAGTTTTCGCGGGACAGACATCCGCTACGAGCAGTACTTC. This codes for CASSFRGTDIRYEQYF.

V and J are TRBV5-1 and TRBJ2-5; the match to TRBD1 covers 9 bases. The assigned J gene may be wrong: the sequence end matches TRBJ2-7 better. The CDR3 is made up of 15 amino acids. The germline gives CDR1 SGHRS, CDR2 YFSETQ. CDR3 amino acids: CASSIGGTGKSEQYF. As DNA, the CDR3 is TGCGCCAGCAGCATTGGAGGGACAGGGAAGTCCGAGCAGTACTTC.

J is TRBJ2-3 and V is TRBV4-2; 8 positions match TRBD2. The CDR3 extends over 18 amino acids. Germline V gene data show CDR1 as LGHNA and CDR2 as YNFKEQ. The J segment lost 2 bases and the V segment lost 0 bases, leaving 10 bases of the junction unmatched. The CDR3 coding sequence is TGTGCCAGCAGCCAAGATTCGGCTAGCGGGTCTCTCACAGATACGCAGTATTTT. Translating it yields CASSQDSASGSLTDTQYF.

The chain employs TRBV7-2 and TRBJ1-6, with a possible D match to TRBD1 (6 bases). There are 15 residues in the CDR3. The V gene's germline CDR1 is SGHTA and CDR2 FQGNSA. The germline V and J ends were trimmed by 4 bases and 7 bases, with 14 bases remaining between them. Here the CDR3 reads CASSSTDRKNSPLHF. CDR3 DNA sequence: TGTGCCAGCAGCTCTACCGACAGGAAGAATTCACCCCTCCACTTT.

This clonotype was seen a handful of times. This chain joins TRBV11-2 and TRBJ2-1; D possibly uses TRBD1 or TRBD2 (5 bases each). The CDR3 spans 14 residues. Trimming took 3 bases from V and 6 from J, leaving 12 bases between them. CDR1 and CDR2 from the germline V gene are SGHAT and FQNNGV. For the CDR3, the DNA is TGTGCCAGCAGCTTTTCAGGGACGGGCAATGAGCAGTTCTTC. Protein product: CASSFSGTGNEQFF. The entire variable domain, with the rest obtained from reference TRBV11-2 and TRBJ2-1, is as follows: EAGVAQSPRYKIIEKRQSVAFWCNPISGHATLYWYQQILGQGPKLLIQFQNNGVVDDSQLPKDRFSAERLKGVDSTLKIQPAKLEDSAVYLCASSFSGTGNEQFFGPGTRLTVL.

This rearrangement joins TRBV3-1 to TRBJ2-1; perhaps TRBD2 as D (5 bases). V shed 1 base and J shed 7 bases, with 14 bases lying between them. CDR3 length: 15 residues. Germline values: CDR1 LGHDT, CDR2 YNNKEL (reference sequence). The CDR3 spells CASSQGGPRPNEQFF. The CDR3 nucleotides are TGTGCCAGCAGCCAAGGAGGGCCCCGACCTAATGAGCAGTTCTTC.

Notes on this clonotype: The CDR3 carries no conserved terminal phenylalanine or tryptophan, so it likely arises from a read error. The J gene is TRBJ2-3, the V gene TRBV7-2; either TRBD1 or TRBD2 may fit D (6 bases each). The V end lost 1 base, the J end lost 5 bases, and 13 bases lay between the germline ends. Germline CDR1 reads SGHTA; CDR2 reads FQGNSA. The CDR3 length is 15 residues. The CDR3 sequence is CASSLDSQGGDTQYI. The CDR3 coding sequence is TGTGCCAGCAGCTTAGACTCACAGGGAGGAGATACGCAGTATATT.

The CDR3 DNA sequence: TGTGCCAGCAGCCAAGAACGGACATTCCACAATGAGCAGTTCTTC. Translated, it gives CASSQERTFHNEQFF. The V gene is TRBV4-2, the J gene TRBJ2-1; possible D gene TRBD1, 5 bases. CDR3 length: 15 residues. V was shortened by 0 bases and J by 5 bases, with 11 bases between the two germline ends. The germline V gene encodes CDR1 LGHNA and CDR2 YNFKEQ.

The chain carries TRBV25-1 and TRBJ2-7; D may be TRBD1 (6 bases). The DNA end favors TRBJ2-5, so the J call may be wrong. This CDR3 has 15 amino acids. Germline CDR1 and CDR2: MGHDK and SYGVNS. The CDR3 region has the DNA TGTGCCAGCAGTGGCACAGGGTGGAGCTTTGAGACCCAGTACTTC. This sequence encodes CASSGTGWSFETQYF.

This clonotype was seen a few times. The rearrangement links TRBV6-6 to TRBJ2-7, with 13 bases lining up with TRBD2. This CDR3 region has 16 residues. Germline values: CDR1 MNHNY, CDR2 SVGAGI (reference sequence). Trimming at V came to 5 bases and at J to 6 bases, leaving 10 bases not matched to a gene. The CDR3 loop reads CASSQGTSGMEIEQYF. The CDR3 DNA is TGTGCCAGCAGTCAGGGGACTAGCGGGATGGAGATCGAGCAGTACTTC.

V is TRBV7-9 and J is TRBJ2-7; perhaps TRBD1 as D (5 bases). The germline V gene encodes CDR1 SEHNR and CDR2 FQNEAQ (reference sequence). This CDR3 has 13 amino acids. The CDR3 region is CGSEAGLNNEQYF. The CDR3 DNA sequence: TGTGGATCCGAGGCAGGGTTAAACAATGAGCAGTACTTC.

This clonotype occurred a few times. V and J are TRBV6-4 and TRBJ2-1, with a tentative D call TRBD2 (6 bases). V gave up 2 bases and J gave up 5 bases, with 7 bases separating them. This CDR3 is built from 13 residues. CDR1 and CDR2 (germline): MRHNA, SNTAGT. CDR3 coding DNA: TGTGCCAGCAGTGACCGGGAGAACAATGAGCAGTTCTTC. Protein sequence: CASSDRENNEQFF.

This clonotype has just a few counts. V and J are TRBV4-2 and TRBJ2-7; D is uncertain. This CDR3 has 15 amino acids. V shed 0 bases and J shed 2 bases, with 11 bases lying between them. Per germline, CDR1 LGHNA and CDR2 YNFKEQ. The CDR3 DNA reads TGTGCCAGCAGCCAAGATCTAGAGGCCGCCTACGAGCAGTACTTC. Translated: CASSQDLEAAYEQYF.

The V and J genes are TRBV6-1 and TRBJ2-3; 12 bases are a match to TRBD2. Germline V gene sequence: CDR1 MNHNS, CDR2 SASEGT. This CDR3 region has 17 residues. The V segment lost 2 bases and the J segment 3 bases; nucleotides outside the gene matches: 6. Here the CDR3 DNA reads TGTGCCAGCAGTGAACTAGCGGGGGGGCTTTCGACAGATACGCAGTATTTT. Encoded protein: CASSELAGGLSTDTQYF.

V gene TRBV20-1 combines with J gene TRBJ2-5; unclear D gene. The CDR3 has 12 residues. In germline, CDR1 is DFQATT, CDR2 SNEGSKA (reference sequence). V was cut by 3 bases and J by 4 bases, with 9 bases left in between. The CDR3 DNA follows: TGCAGTGCTAGCTCCCCTCCAGAGACCCAGTACTTC. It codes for CSASSPPETQYF.

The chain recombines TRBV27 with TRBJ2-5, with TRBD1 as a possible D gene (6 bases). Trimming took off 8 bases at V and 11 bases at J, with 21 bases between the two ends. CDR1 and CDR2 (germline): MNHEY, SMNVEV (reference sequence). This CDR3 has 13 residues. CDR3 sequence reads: CASAVDSYQAQYF. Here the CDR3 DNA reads TGTGCCAGCGCCGTGGACAGCTATCAAGCGCAGTACTTC.

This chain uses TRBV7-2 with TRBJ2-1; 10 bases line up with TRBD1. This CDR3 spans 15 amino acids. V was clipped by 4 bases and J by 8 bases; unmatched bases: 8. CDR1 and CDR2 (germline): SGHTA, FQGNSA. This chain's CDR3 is CASSCAGTGADEQFF. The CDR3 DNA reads TGTGCCAGCAGCTGCGCCGGGACAGGGGCCGATGAGCAGTTCTTC.

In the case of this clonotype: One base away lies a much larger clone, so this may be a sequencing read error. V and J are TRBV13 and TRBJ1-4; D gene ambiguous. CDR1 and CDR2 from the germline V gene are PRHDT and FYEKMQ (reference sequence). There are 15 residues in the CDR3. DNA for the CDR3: TGTGTCAGCAGCGCATCCACGGGAGTTAATGAAAAACTGTTTTTT. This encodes CVSSASTGVNEKLFF.